Below, 17 T cell receptor beta chains from the same sample are listed, as sequenced in a study of identical twins. One entry per CDR3 protein results from TCRdb running MiXCR on the 5' RACE reads. In the table there are about 260,000 distinct CDR3 sequences, roughly 7% of which are singletons. The same data also went into a second study, on yellow fever vaccine responses in identical twins.

The sequencing input was memory (CD45RO+) T cells sorted from blood. The receptors were sampled from a woman between 18 and 29 years old in good health.

This CDR3 reads CASSLVPASPEQYV. CDR3 coding DNA: TGTGCCAGCAGCTTAGTTCCCGCCAGCCCCGAGCAGTACGTC. The chain couples TRBV11-2 to TRBJ2-7; D is uncertain. CDR3 size: 14 residues. Germline CDR1 and CDR2: SGHAT and FQNNGV. The germline V and J ends were trimmed by 1 base and 6 bases, with 13 bases remaining between them.

This clonotype was counted only a few times. This sequence joins TRBV19 and TRBJ2-1, with 8 bases aligning to TRBD2. Trimming removed 0 bases from V and 9 bases from J; junction bases left unmatched: 4. CDR3 length: 14 residues. The germline CDR1 and CDR2 sequences are LNHDA and SQIVND (reference sequence). CDR3 nucleotide sequence: TGTGCCAGTAGTATAGAGGGACTAGGGGTTGAGCAGTTCTTC. It yields the protein CASSIEGLGVEQFF.

In its sample, this clonotype was seen a few times. This sequence joins TRBV29-1 and TRBJ2-7; 8 positions agree with TRBD1. CDR3 length equals 13 residues. Trimming removed 5 bases from V and 7 bases from J; junction bases left unmatched: 10. The germline gives CDR1 SQVTM, CDR2 ANQGSEA. The CDR3 loop reads CSVQAGGWLEQYF. In DNA form, the CDR3 reads TGCAGCGTTCAGGCAGGGGGCTGGTTGGAGCAGTACTTC.

This clonotype was counted many times. V and J are TRBV7-3 and TRBJ2-7; no definite D call. CDR1 is SGHTA, CDR2 FQGTGA, per germline. Trimming took off 0 bases at V and 3 bases at J, with 12 bases between the two ends. This CDR3 contains 15 residues. The CDR3 bases are TGTGCCAGCAGCTTAACGGGTGTAGCAGGCTACGAGCAGTACTTC. Translated, it gives CASSLTGVAGYEQYF.

This clonotype turned up a few times. The chain has TRBV13 and TRBJ2-3, with 11 bases lining up with TRBD2. The germline gives CDR1 PRHDT, CDR2 FYEKMQ (reference sequence). V shed 5 bases, J shed 2 bases, and the junction held 6 bases outside the gene matches. The CDR3 sequence is 16 residues long. The CDR3 protein is CASSRPGLADTDTQYF. The CDR3 DNA sequence: TGTGCCAGCAGCAGACCGGGACTAGCGGACACAGATACGCAGTATTTT.

This clonotype was observed a handful of times. Likely a read error: the CDR3 ends without its conserved phenylalanine or tryptophan. The chain links TRBV3-1 to TRBJ2-4; no clear D gene. Trimming stripped 0 bases from V and 0 bases from J, with 9 bases between. This CDR3 is built from 16 residues. The germline V gene encodes CDR1 LGHDT and CDR2 YNNKEL (reference sequence). The CDR3 protein is CASSQDLVTAKNIQYL. The CDR3 DNA follows: TGTGCCAGCAGCCAAGATCTAGTCACAGCCAAAAACATTCAGTACCTC.

The J gene is TRBJ2-4, the V gene TRBV9; a possible D gene is TRBD1 (5 bases). This CDR3 comprises 15 residues. Germline V gene sequence: CDR1 SGDLS, CDR2 YYNGEE. The V end was cut by 0 bases, the J end by 0 bases, with 7 bases between. The CDR3 sequence: CASSVGGAAKNIQYF. Here the CDR3 DNA reads TGTGCCAGCAGCGTAGGTGGGGCAGCCAAAAACATTCAGTACTTC.

This clonotype has only a few counts. This sequence joins TRBV27 and TRBJ1-3; unclear D gene. The V and J ends lost 4 bases and 0 bases respectively, with 16 bases between them. The CDR3 runs to 17 residues. The V gene's germline CDR1 is MNHEY and CDR2 SMNVEV (reference sequence). The CDR3 coding sequence is TGTGCCAGCAGTTCCGGCGCGGGGTGGGCCTCTGGAAACACCATATATTTT. Amino acid sequence: CASSSGAGWASGNTIYF.

Ten or more counts support this clonotype. The chain is built from TRBV20-1 and TRBJ2-1; D possibly matches TRBD1 or TRBD2 (6 bases each). This CDR3 has 16 amino acids. Trimming cost V 4 bases and J 0 bases, with 16 bases left between them. Germline V gene lookup returns CDR1 DFQATT and CDR2 SNEGSKA (reference sequence). The CDR3 reads CSATRGLTSSYNEQFF. The CDR3 DNA reads as TGCAGTGCTACCAGGGGATTGACTAGCTCCTACAATGAGCAGTTCTTC.

The sample holds a few counts of this clonotype. As DNA, the CDR3 is TGTGCCAGCCGCCCGGGACAGGGCCTGGCTAATGAAAAACTGTTTTTT. Its translation is CASRPGQGLANEKLFF. The chain uses TRBV7-9 and TRBJ1-4, with 9 bases lining up with TRBD1. CDR1 SEHNR and CDR2 FQNEAQ come from the germline V gene (reference sequence). The CDR3 has 16 residues. V shed 8 bases, J shed 3 bases, and the junction held 10 bases outside the gene matches.

This clonotype was counted between two and nine times. The chain carries TRBV6-1 and TRBJ2-7; D gene uncertain. The CDR3 spans 15 residues. Trimming took off 0 bases at V and 0 bases at J, with 9 bases between the two ends. Looked up from germline, CDR1 is MNHNS and CDR2 is SASEGT. DNA for the CDR3: TGTGCCAGCAGTGAAGCGCCTACATCCTCCTACGAGCAGTACGTC. Its translation: CASSEAPTSSYEQYV.

This clonotype was counted at least ten times. The chain carries TRBV6-1 and TRBJ2-7, with unresolved D. From germline, CDR1 is MNHNS and CDR2 SASEGT. V lost 6 bases, J lost 1 base, and 10 bases lay in between. The CDR3 has 13 residues. CDR3 in amino acids: CASSPAASYEQYF. The CDR3 region has the DNA TGTGCCAGCAGCCCGGCAGCGTCCTACGAGCAGTACTTC.

In DNA form, the CDR3 reads TGTGCCAGCAGTGGATATAGAGAGGGTACTAACGTCAAAAACATTCAGTACTTC. It translates to CASSGYREGTNVKNIQYF. The V call is TRBV2, the J call TRBJ2-4, with a tentative D call TRBD2 (5 bases). Trimming removed 4 bases at V and 3 bases at J, with 22 bases between. This CDR3 contains 18 residues. Germline CDR1 is SNHLY and CDR2 is FYNNEI.

This clonotype was recorded at least ten times. The J gene is TRBJ2-1, the V gene TRBV20-1; a weak D match, TRBD2 (5 bases). Trimming removed 6 bases at V and 6 bases at J, with 9 bases between. The germline V gene encodes CDR1 DFQATT and CDR2 SNEGSKA (reference sequence). The CDR3 sequence is 11 residues long. Here the CDR3 reads CSASEGNEQFF. DNA for the CDR3: TGCAGTGCCAGTGAGGGCAATGAGCAGTTCTTC.

This clonotype has a count of ten or more. The chain has TRBV7-9 and TRBJ2-7; the D is unclear. Germline CDR1 reads SEHNR; CDR2 reads FQNEAQ (reference sequence). Trimming removed 3 bases from V and 5 bases from J, with 8 bases in between. The CDR3 is 12 residues long. In DNA form, the CDR3 reads TGTGCCAGCAGCTTGGTTTCCCACGAGCAGTACTTC. Its translation: CASSLVSHEQYF. The variable domain in full, completed from reference TRBV7-9 and TRBJ2-7, reads DTGVSQNPRHKITKRGQNVTFRCDPISEHNRLYWYRQTLGQGPEFLTYFQNEAQLEKSRLLSDRFSAERPKGSFSTLEIQRTEQGDSAMYLCASSLVSHEQYFGPGTRLTVT.

CDR3 region: CASSRSVLGIPDTQYF. The CDR3 DNA reads as TGCGCCAGCAGCAGGTCCGTGTTAGGGATCCCGGATACGCAGTATTTT. The rearrangement uses TRBV4-1 and TRBJ2-3; D call uncertain. CDR1 is MGHRA, CDR2 YSYEKL, per germline. The CDR3 is made up of 16 amino acids. The ends were cut back, 5 bases at V and 6 bases at J, with 21 bases in the middle.

A word on this clonotype: One end of the junction varies from germline; a read error may be responsible. The chain joins TRBV20-1 to TRBJ2-5; TRBD2 aligns across 7 bases. CDR3 size: 14 residues. The germline gives CDR1 DFQATT, CDR2 SNEGSKA (reference sequence). The CDR3 sequence: CSAGAGEGQETEYF. CDR3 nucleotide sequence: TGCAGCGCCGGGGCGGGAGAAGGCCAAGAGACCGAGTACTTC.